Given below is one T cell receptor beta chain in context. This clone came up once. Its antigen is unknown. The sample holds no much larger clone one base away, and base qualities are not on file. These data come from a study of technical replicates of blood from several donors (dated by TCRdb to the late 2010s). For CDR1 and CDR2, the germline V gene lists MRHNA and SNTAGT. For this chain, trimming is 6 bases at the V end and 3 bases at the J end, and the number of junction bases without a gene match is 5. The CDR3 numbers 15 residues from cysteine through phenylalanine. Only the CDR3 part of the read is kept: 45 bases, read in frame from the first base. Library method: the immunoSEQ multiplex PCR assay. This immuneACCESS table, as held by TCRdb, lists in-frame sequences with V and J called but not all clones. Of the missing ones, under half trace to an unresolved V gene in checked studies; the others have no known cause. This sample has about 81,000 clones in its table, and around 95% of those were observed once. The ten largest clones represent 0.36% of the sample.

The sequence links TRBV6-4 to TRBJ1-3; 10 bases in the middle match TRBD1. Sample: T cells isolated from PBMCs. This TCR derives from a human donor in good health. CDR3 protein: CASSETGGNGNTIYF. The DNA sequence is as follows: TGTGCCAGCAGCGAGACAGGGGGCAATGGAAACACCATATATTTT.